These 11 T cell receptor beta chains share one sample of origin, sequenced in a study of OX40 agonist ivuxolimab in advanced cancers. TCRdb's table, derived via immunoSEQ multiplex PCR, lists solely in-frame clones and lacks some. The table includes around 150,000 clones, 93% detected once. The material was CD4+ or CD8+ T cells sorted from blood, obtained in a trial of the OX40 agonist ivuxolimab. These TCRs come from an adult with an advanced solid tumor such as melanoma, head and neck, liver or kidney cancer.

The V and J genes are TRBV7-2 and TRBJ1-5, with 7 bases that match TRBD1. The CDR3 covers 16 residues. CDR1 and CDR2 (germline): SGHTA, FQGNSA. Losses at the gene ends were 1 base for V and 1 base for J; bases not matched to a gene: 4. The CDR3 protein is CASSLVGTVSNQPQHF. CDR3 coding DNA: TGTGCCAGCAGCTTAGTTGGGACAGTAAGCAATCAGCCCCAGCATTTT. Together with reference TRBV7-2 and TRBJ1-5, the CDR3 gives the full variable domain: GAGVSQSPSNKVTEKGKDVELRCDPISGHTALYWYRQSLGQGLEFLIYFQGNSAPDKSGLPSDRFSAERTGGSVSTLTIQRTQQEDSAVYLCASSLVGTVSNQPQHFGDGTRLSIL.

The V and J genes are TRBV2 and TRBJ2-2; possibly TRBD2 for D (5 bases). CDR1 is SNHLY and CDR2 is FYNNEI in the germline V gene. The V end lost 5 bases, the J end lost 5 bases, and 15 bases lay between the germline ends. CDR3 length: 15 residues. CDR3 in amino acids: CASSPGAGMTGELFF. The CDR3, as DNA: TGTGCCAGCAGTCCCGGCGCGGGTATGACCGGGGAGCTGTTTTTT.

This chain links TRBV6-5 with TRBJ2-7, with D hard to call. V was shortened by 0 bases and J by 1 base, with 4 bases between the two germline ends. The CDR3 has 13 residues. The V gene's germline CDR1 is MNHEY and CDR2 SVGAGI. CDR3 amino acids: CASSYSVSYEQYF. CDR3 DNA: TGTGCCAGCAGTTACTCGGTGTCCTACGAGCAGTACTTC.

This chain links TRBV9 with TRBJ2-7; 7 nucleotides align to TRBD1. CDR1 and CDR2 (germline): SGDLS, YYNGEE. The trim removed 2 bases at V and 0 bases at J, leaving 2 bases unmatched. This CDR3 contains 14 residues. The CDR3 nucleotides are TGTGCCAGCAGCGTCGACAGGGACTCCTACGAGCAGTACTTC. It translates to CASSVDRDSYEQYF.

The rearrangement uses TRBV7-2 and TRBJ1-1; D unclear. Between the trimmed V and J ends, which lost 2 bases and 9 bases, there was a span of 10 bases. The CDR3 length is 12 residues. Germline V CDR1 and CDR2: SGHTA, FQGNSA. CDR3 bases: TGTGCCAGCAGCTTAAATCGGCAAAAAGCTTTCTTT. Translated, it gives CASSLNRQKAFF.

V and J are TRBV2 and TRBJ1-4; D is uncertain. The length of the CDR3 is 15 residues. V was cut by 7 bases and J by 0 bases, with 12 bases left in between. Germline values: CDR1 SNHLY, CDR2 FYNNEI. The CDR3 coding sequence is TGTGCCAGCACCATGGAGTCATCAACTAATGAAAAACTGTTTTTT. Amino acids: CASTMESSTNEKLFF.

CDR3 DNA: TGTGCCAGCAGCTTGTTCCCAAGAAGCATGAACACTGAAGCTTTCTTT. This codes for CASSLFPRSMNTEAFF. This chain joins TRBV5-4 and TRBJ1-1; D unclear. This CDR3 spans 16 amino acids. Germline values: CDR1 SGHNT, CDR2 YYREEE (reference sequence). Trimming left V 1 base short and J 0 bases short, with 13 bases between.

The chain has TRBV6-5 and TRBJ1-1; TRBD1 is a possible D gene (6 bases). The V end was cut by 2 bases, the J end by 2 bases, with 9 bases between. This CDR3 region has 14 residues. Germline CDR1 is MNHEY and CDR2 is SVGAGI. The DNA of the CDR3 is TGTGCCAGCAGTTACGGGGGGGCAAACACTGAAGCTTTCTTT. Translating gives CASSYGGANTEAFF.

This chain links TRBV9 with TRBJ2-5; 15 nucleotides align to TRBD2. Germline V lookup: CDR1 SGDLS, CDR2 YYNGEE. The CDR3 is made up of 19 amino acids. V lost 0 bases to trimming and J lost 2 bases; unmatched junction nucleotides: 8. The CDR3 DNA follows: TGTGCCAGCAGCGTAGCTACGGGGACTAGCGGGAGGAGTCAAGAGACCCAGTACTTC. It encodes CASSVATGTSGRSQETQYF.

The chain carries TRBV28 and TRBJ2-5; the D gene is possibly TRBD2 (7 bases). This CDR3 is built from 13 residues. Trimming shortened V by 7 bases and J by 5 bases, and 14 bases separated the two germline ends. The germline V gene has CDR1 MDHEN and CDR2 SYDVKM. The CDR3: CASTKGGYETQYF. The CDR3 bases are TGTGCCAGCACTAAGGGGGGGTACGAGACCCAGTACTTC.

The chain employs TRBV10-3 and TRBJ1-2; possible D gene TRBD1, 5 bases. CDR3 length: 14 amino acids. V was shortened by 3 bases and J by 5 bases, with 13 bases between the two germline ends. Germline lookup yields CDR1 ENHRY and CDR2 SYGVKD. The DNA for the CDR3 is TGTGCCATCAGTGACCCACAGGAATCATATGGCTACACCTTC. Translating it yields CAISDPQESYGYTF.